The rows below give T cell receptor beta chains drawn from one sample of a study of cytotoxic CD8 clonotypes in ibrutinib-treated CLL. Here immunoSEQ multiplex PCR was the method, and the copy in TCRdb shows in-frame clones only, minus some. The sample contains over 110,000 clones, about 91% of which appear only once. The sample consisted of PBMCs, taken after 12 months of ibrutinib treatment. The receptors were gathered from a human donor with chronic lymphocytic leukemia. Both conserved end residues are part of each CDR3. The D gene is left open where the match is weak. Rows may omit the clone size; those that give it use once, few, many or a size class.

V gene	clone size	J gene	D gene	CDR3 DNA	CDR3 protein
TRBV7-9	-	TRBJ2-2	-	TGTGCCAGCGGAGGGCGGGGTCCAGGTACCGGGGAGCTGTTTTTT	CASGGRGPGTGELFF
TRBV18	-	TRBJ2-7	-	TGTGCCAGCTCACCAGGGGACCACCCCTACGAGCAGTACTTC	CASSPGDHPYEQYF
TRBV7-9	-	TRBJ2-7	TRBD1	TGTGCCAGCAGCGCCGTCGGGGGACAGGGAAGGGGCGAGCAGTACTTC	CASSAVGGQGRGEQYF
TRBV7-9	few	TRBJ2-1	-	TGTGCCAGCAGCCCACAAGTGATCAATGAGCAGTTCTTC	CASSPQVINEQFF
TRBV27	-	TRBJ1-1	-	TGTGCCAGCAGTCCAACGCCGGGACGGCTGAACACTGAAGCTTTCTTT	CASSPTPGRLNTEAFF
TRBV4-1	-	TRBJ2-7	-	TGCGCCAGCAGCCAAGACTCTTGGGGGGTTTTACCCTACGAGCAGTACTTC	CASSQDSWGVLPYEQYF
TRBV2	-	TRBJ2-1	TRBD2	TGTGCCAGCAAAGGGACTAGCGGGAGGGCGAATGAGCAGTTCTTC	CASKGTSGRANEQFF
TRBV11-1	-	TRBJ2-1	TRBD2	TGTGCCAGCAGCCGAGGACTAGCGGGAGGGAAGGGTGAGCAGTTCTTC	CASSRGLAGGKGEQFF
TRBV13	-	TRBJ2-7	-	TGTGCCAGCAGCCCGACAGACTCCTACGAGCAGTACTTC	CASSPTDSYEQYF
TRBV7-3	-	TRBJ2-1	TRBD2	TGTGCCAGCAGCTCCGGACTAGCGGGAGTTTTTGGCAATGAGCAGTTCTTC	CASSSGLAGVFGNEQFF
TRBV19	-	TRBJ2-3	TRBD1	TGTGCCAGCTGCAGGAGAGGGGGCGGTTTGGATACGCAGTATTTT	CASCRRGGGLDTQYF
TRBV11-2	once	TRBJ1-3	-	TGTGCCAGCAGCACACGGGCCTCTGGAAACACCATATATTTT	CASSTRASGNTIYF
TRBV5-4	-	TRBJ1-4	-	TGTGCCAGCAGCTTGGAGGGGACGAATGAAAAACTGTTTTTT	CASSLEGTNEKLFF
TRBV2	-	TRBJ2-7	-	TGTGCCAGCAGTGGGTCCTGGGAGCAGTACTTC	CASSGSWEQYF
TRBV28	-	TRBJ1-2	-	TGTGCCAGCAGTTTCGCCTCCAGGCAATACTATGGCTACACCTTC	CASSFASRQYYGYTF
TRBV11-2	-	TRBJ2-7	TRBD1	TGTGCCAGCAGCGGGACCGGGACAGGGAATTCCTACGAGCAGTACTTC	CASSGTGTGNSYEQYF
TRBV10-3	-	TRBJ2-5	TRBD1	TGTGCCATCAGGGCTGTCGGGACAGGGGAGCAAGAGACCCAGTACTTC	CAIRAVGTGEQETQYF
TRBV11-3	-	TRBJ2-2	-	TGTGCCAGCAGCTTAACTAGCCTTGTCACCGGGGAGCTGTTTTTT	CASSLTSLVTGELFF
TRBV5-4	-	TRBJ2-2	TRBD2	TGTGCCAGCAGCCCTTCTAGCGGGAACACCGGGGAGCTGTTTTTT	CASSPSSGNTGELFF
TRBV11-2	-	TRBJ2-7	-	TGTGCCAGCAGCTTAGAGGGTTTCCCCAGCTACGAGCAGTACTTC	CASSLEGFPSYEQYF
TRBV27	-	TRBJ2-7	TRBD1	TGTGCCAGCAGTGGGGACAGGGGTCCGTACGAGCAGTACTTC	CASSGDRGPYEQYF
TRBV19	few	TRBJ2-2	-	TGTGCCAGTAGTGCGGAGGAGAACACCGGGGAGCTGTTTTTT	CASSAEENTGELFF
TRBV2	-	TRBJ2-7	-	TGTGCCAGCAGTGAAGGGTATTACGAGCAGTACTTC	CASSEGYYEQYF
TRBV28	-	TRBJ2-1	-	TGTGCCAGCAGTCCCCCCCCCGGCCCCAATGAGCAGTTCTTC	CASSPPPGPNEQFF
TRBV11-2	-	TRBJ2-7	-	TGTGCCAGCGGTGACGGGCCCTACGAGCAGTACTTC	CASGDGPYEQYF
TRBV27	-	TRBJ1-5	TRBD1	TGTGCCAGCAGTACAGGGGTGCATCAGCCCCAGCATTTT	CASSTGVHQPQHF
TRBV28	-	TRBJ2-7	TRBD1	TGTGCCAGCAGAAAACCGGGACAGAGCTCCTACGAGCAGTACTTC	CASRKPGQSSYEQYF
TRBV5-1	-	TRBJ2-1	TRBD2	TGCGCCAGCAGCTTGAGCGGGAGCGGTAGATACAATGAGCAGTTCTTC	CASSLSGSGRYNEQFF
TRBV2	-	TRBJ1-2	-	TGTGCCAGCAGACCGGACACAGCTAACTATGGCTACACCTTC	CASRPDTANYGYTF
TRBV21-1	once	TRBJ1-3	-	TGTGCCAGCAGCACCCCCCGAAACACCATATATTTT	CASSTPRNTIYF
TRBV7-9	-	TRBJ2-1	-	TGTGCCAGCAGCGGGGCTGTACTCTACAATGAGCAGTTCTTC	CASSGAVLYNEQFF
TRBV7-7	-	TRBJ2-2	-	TGTGCTAGCAGCTCTCGGACGGACGGGGAGCTGTTTTTT	CASSSRTDGELFF
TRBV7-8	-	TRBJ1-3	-	TGTGCCAGCAGCTCGCTACAATCTACAGGGAGCTCTGGAAACACCATATATTTT	CASSSLQSTGSSGNTIYF
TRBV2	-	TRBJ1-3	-	TGTGCCAGCAGCCAGGGGTCCTTCTCTGGAAACACCATATATTTT	CASSQGSFSGNTIYF
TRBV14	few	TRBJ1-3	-	TGTGCCAGCAGCCCCTTCCAAACTTCTGGAAACACCATATATTTT	CASSPFQTSGNTIYF
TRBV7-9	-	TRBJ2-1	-	TGTGCCAGCAGCACGACAGATAATGAGCAGTTCTTC	CASSTTDNEQFF
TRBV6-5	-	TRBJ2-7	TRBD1	TGTGCCAGCAGTTACTCAGGACAGGGCCTTGGAGAGCAGTACTTC	CASSYSGQGLGEQYF
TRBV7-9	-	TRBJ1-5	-	TGTGCCAGCAGCCTTGGACCGAGGGAGGATCAGCCCCAGCATTTT	CASSLGPREDQPQHF
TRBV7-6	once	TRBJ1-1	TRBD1	TGTGCCAGCAGCTTAGGATCAGGGGGAGTAAACACTGAAGCTTTCTTT	CASSLGSGGVNTEAFF
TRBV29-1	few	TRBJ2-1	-	TGCAGCGTAGAGAGGGGGTACAATGAGCAGTTCTTC	CSVERGYNEQFF
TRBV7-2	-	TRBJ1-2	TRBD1	TGTGCCAGCAGCTTAGCGGTTGGACAGGACTATGGCTACACCTTC	CASSLAVGQDYGYTF
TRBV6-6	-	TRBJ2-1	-	TGTGCCAGCACCGGACTTGTAAATGAGCAGTTCTTC	CASTGLVNEQFF
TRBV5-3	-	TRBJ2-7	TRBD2	TGTGCCAGAAGCTCCACTAGCGGGAGGGCCTACGAGCAGTACTTC	CARSSTSGRAYEQYF
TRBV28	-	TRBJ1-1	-	TGTGCCAGCAGTTTATGGTTACGGGGGGGCGACACTGAAGCTTTCTTT	CASSLWLRGGDTEAFF
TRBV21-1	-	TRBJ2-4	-	TGTGCCAGCAGCAAAACCCGTCAGGGGGTCAAAAACATTCAGTACTTC	CASSKTRQGVKNIQYF
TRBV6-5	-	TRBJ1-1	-	TGTGCCAGCAGTTACTTGAGCGCGGGGAACACTGAAGCTTTCTTT	CASSYLSAGNTEAFF
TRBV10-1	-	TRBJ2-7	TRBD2	TGCGCCAGCAGTGATGCTAGCGGATCCTACGAGCAGTACTTC	CASSDASGSYEQYF
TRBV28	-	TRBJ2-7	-	TGTGCCAGCGCCCGGGGAGAGAAGGGGATTTCGGAGCAGTACTTC	CASARGEKGISEQYF
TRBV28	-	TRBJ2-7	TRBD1	TGTGCCAGCAGTCGGTCGGACAGGGGGAGCTCCTACGAGCAGTACTTC	CASSRSDRGSSYEQYF
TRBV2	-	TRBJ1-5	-	TGTGCCAGCAGTGAACCTATCGGATTCAATCAGCCCCAGCATTTT	CASSEPIGFNQPQHF